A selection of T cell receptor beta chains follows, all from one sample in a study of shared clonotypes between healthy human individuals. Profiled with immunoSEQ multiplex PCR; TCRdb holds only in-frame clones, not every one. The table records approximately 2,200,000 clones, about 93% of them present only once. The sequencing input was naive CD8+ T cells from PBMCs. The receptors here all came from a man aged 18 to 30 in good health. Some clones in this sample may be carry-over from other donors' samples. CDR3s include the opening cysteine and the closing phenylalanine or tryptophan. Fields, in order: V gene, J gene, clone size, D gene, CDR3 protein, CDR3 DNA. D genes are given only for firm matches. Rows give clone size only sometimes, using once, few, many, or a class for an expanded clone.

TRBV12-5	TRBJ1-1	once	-	CASGLGASEAFF	TGTGCTAGTGGTTTGGGGGCTTCTGAAGCTTTCTTT
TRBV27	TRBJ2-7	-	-	CASSLSNSYEQYF	TGTGCCAGCAGTTTATCGAACTCCTACGAGCAGTACTTC
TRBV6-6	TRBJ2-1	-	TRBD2	CASSYSPSGKDNEQFF	TGTGCCAGCAGTTATAGTCCTAGCGGGAAAGACAATGAGCAGTTCTTC
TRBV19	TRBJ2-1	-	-	CATTRNEGSYNEQFF	TGTGCCACCACCCGAAACGAGGGCTCCTACAATGAGCAGTTCTTC
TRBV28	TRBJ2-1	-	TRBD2	CASTWTSGSYNEQFF	TGTGCCAGCACCTGGACTAGCGGTTCCTACAATGAGCAGTTCTTC
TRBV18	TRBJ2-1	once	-	CASSPPTEGNEQFF	TGTGCCAGCTCACCCCCTACTGAGGGCAATGAGCAGTTCTTC
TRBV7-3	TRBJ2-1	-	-	CASSFPLGGNEQFF	TGTGCCAGCAGCTTCCCGCTGGGTGGCAATGAGCAGTTCTTC
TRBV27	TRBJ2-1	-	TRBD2	CASSLGGGNEQFF	TGTGCCAGCAGTTTGGGGGGGGGCAATGAGCAGTTCTTC
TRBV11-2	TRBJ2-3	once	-	CASSLELDYTDTQYF	TGTGCCAGCAGCTTAGAATTGGATTACACAGATACGCAGTATTTT
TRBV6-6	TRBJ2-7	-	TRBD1	CASSYNAGTGGYEQYF	TGTGCCAGCAGTTACAATGCCGGGACAGGGGGCTACGAGCAGTACTTC
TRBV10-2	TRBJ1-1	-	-	CASRTSDRNTEAFF	TGCGCCAGCCGGACCTCTGACAGGAACACTGAAGCTTTCTTT
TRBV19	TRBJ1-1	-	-	CASSFHSGPTEAFF	TGTGCCAGTAGTTTCCATTCCGGACCCACTGAAGCTTTCTTT
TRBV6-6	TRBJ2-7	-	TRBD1	CASGTGTYEQYF	TGTGCCAGCGGGACAGGGACCTACGAGCAGTACTTC
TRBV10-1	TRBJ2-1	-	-	CASSESGPFNEQFF	TGCGCCAGCAGTGAGAGCGGGCCGTTCAATGAGCAGTTCTTC
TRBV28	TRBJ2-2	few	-	CASSFVGSTGELFF	TGTGCCAGCAGTTTTGTGGGGTCCACCGGGGAGCTGTTTTTT
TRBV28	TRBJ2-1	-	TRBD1	CASSPRGGAFSYNEQFF	TGTGCCAGCAGTCCCCGAGGGGGCGCTTTCTCCTACAATGAGCAGTTCTTC
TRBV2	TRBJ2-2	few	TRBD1	CASSEWGTGEHGELFF	TGTGCCAGCAGTGAATGGGGGACAGGCGAGCACGGGGAGCTGTTTTTT
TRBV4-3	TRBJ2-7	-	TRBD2	CASSQGTSGYEQYF	TGCGCCAGCAGTCAAGGGACTAGTGGGTACGAGCAGTACTTC
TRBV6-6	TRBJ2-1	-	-	CASSYSGRTYNEQFF	TGTGCCAGCAGTTACAGCGGCCGGACCTACAATGAGCAGTTCTTC
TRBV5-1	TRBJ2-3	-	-	CASSTWGQGSSTDTQYF	TGCGCCAGCAGTACGTGGGGCCAAGGTTCTAGCACAGATACGCAGTATTTT
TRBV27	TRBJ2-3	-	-	CASSLWPADTQYF	TGTGCCAGCAGTTTATGGCCGGCAGATACGCAGTATTTT
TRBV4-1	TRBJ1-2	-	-	CASSQEPGLRVLGYTF	TGCGCCAGCAGCCAAGAACCGGGACTTCGTGTCCTTGGCTACACCTTC
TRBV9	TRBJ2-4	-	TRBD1	CASSPLGTGNPKNIQYF	TGTGCCAGCAGCCCCCTCGGGACAGGGAATCCCAAAAACATTCAGTACTTC
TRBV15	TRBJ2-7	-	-	CATEAGEGLYEQYF	TGTGCCACCGAAGCGGGTGAGGGTCTCTACGAGCAGTACTTC
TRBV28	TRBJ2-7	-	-	CAARGVGSYEQYF	TGTGCCGCCCGGGGCGTGGGCTCCTACGAGCAGTACTTC
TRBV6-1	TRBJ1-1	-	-	CASSEWRELEGTEAFF	TGTGCCAGCAGTGAATGGCGGGAATTGGAGGGCACTGAAGCTTTCTTT
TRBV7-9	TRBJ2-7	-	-	CASSLYQGGEQYF	TGTGCCAGCAGCCTCTACCAGGGGGGCGAGCAGTACTTC